A single sample is the source of the 11 T cell receptor beta chains below, sequenced in a study of shared clonotypes between healthy human individuals. TCRdb's copy holds only in-frame clones and misses some; the assay was immunoSEQ multiplex PCR. The repertoire has 600,000 to 750,000 clones, about two thirds of them found once; the top ten carry 1.8%. Material for sequencing was memory CD4+ T cells sorted from blood. Subset in this sample: CD45RA-negative fraction. These receptors were taken from a woman in her 30s in good health.

This clone was seen more than once but under ten times. The CDR3 sequence: CASSSQRTNEKLFF. DNA for the CDR3: TGTGCCAGCAGTTCACAGAGAACTAATGAAAAACTGTTTTTT. The gene calls are TRBV6-1 and TRBJ1-4; no definite D call. Germline assignment: CDR1 MNHNS and CDR2 SASEGT. Trimming cost V 5 bases and J 1 base, with 8 bases left between them. This CDR3 comprises 14 residues.

A note on this clone: This CDR3 is also generated by other DNA sequences in the sample. The rearrangement joins TRBV28 to TRBJ1-4, with D possibly matching TRBD1 (5 bases). This CDR3 is built from 14 residues. Trimming shortened V by 3 bases and J by 1 base, and 6 bases separated the two germline ends. The germline V gene has CDR1 MDHEN and CDR2 SYDVKM. DNA for the CDR3: TGTGCCAGCAGTTTTGGGGGAACTAATGAAAAACTGTTTTTT. This sequence encodes CASSFGGTNEKLFF.

V gene TRBV6-5 combines with J gene TRBJ1-5; 8 positions match TRBD1. Germline CDR1 is MNHEY and CDR2 is SVGAGI. The CDR3 is 14 residues long. Trimming removed 2 bases from V and 7 bases from J; junction bases left unmatched: 4. Here the CDR3 reads CASSYTRQGQPQHF. The CDR3 coding sequence is TGTGCCAGCAGTTACACTAGACAGGGGCAGCCCCAGCATTTT.

The chain couples TRBV27 to TRBJ2-7, with D possibly being TRBD2 (5 bases). The CDR3 is 12 residues long. Germline loops: CDR1 MNHEY, CDR2 SMNVEV (reference sequence). The germline V and J ends were trimmed by 7 bases and 7 bases, with 14 bases remaining between them. The CDR3 DNA reads as TGTGCCAGCACCACCCGGGATAAGGAGCAGTACTTC. Translation gives CASTTRDKEQYF.

Points on this clone: This could be a read error, since a much larger clone is one nucleotide away. This chain connects TRBV5-8 to TRBJ1-1; D is ambiguous. CDR1 SGHTS and CDR2 YDEGEE come from the germline V gene. V was clipped by 2 bases and J by 1 base, with 3 bases between them. This CDR3 is 12 amino acids long. CDR3 region: CASSFPNTEAFF. CDR3 sequence (DNA): TGTGCCAGCAGCTTCCCGAACACTGAAGCTTTCTTT.

The chain couples TRBV25-1 to TRBJ2-1, with D perhaps assigned TRBD1 or TRBD2 (5 bases each). Germline values: CDR1 MGHDK, CDR2 SYGVNS. This CDR3 has 15 residues. V gave up 4 bases and J gave up 5 bases, with 15 bases separating them. The CDR3, as DNA: TGTGCCAGCAGTGCCCGGGGACGACCAGACAATGAGCAGTTCTTC. This encodes CASSARGRPDNEQFF.

This clone was found many times. V is TRBV7-2 and J is TRBJ2-2; D gene unclear. Between the trimmed V and J ends, which lost 5 bases and 0 bases, there was a span of 13 bases. This CDR3 spans 16 amino acids. The germline gives CDR1 SGHTA, CDR2 FQGNSA. The CDR3 here is CASSRILPSNTGELFF. The CDR3 coding sequence is TGTGCCAGCAGCCGAATACTACCGTCGAACACCGGGGAGCTGTTTTTT. Together with reference TRBV7-2 and TRBJ2-2, the CDR3 gives the full variable domain: GAGVSQSPSNKVTEKGKDVELRCDPISGHTALYWYRQSLGQGLEFLIYFQGNSAPDKSGLPSDRFSAERTGGSVSTLTIQRTQQEDSAVYLCASSRILPSNTGELFFGEGSRLTVL.

The CDR3 reads CASSLGPSRETQYF. For the CDR3, the DNA is TGTGCCAGCAGCTTAGGCCCCAGTCGGGAGACCCAGTACTTC. The chain carries TRBV7-7 and TRBJ2-5; D call uncertain. Germline V gives CDR1 SSHAT, CDR2 FNYEAQ (reference sequence). The CDR3 runs 14 residues. Between the trimmed V and J ends, which lost 1 base and 5 bases, there was a span of 11 bases.

The J gene is TRBJ2-7, the V gene TRBV19, with D maybe TRBD1 (5 bases). Germline assignment: CDR1 LNHDA and CDR2 SQIVND (reference sequence). The CDR3 totals 14 residues. Deletions cut 6 bases from V and 3 bases from J, with 15 bases between. The CDR3 here is CASRRNGQGYEQYF. CDR3 DNA sequence: TGTGCCAGTAGGCGCAACGGTCAGGGCTACGAGCAGTACTTC.

The chain joins TRBV23-1 to TRBJ1-1, with a tentative D call TRBD1 (6 bases). TRBV23-1 is labeled an ORF, and its function is uncertain. With 9 bases removed from V and 4 bases from J, the gap between germline ends came to 15 bases. This CDR3 region has 13 residues. The CDR3 DNA is TGCGCCAGTATACAGGGTATGGGCACTGAAGCTTTCTTT. Translation gives CASIQGMGTEAFF.

This rearrangement joins TRBV19 to TRBJ1-2; D is unresolved. Germline CDR1 and CDR2: LNHDA and SQIVND (reference sequence). Trimming took 4 bases from V and 0 from J, leaving 18 bases between them. This CDR3 is built from 17 residues. Here the CDR3 DNA reads TGTGCCAGTAGTACGCCGTTGATGGGGATTGCTAACTATGGCTACACCTTC. Encoded protein: CASSTPLMGIANYGYTF.